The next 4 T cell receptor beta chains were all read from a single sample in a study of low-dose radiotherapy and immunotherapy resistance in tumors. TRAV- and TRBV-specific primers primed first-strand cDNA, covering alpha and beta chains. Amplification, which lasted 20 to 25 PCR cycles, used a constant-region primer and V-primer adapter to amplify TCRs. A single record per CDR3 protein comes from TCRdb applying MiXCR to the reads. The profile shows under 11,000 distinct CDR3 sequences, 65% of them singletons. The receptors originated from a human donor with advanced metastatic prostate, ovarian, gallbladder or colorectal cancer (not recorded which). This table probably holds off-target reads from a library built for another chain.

This chain's CDR3 is CASSSRDLNTEAFF. CDR3 nucleotide sequence: TGCGCCAGCAGCTCCCGGGACTTGAACACTGAAGCTTTCTTT. The gene calls are TRBV5-1 and TRBJ1-1, with D perhaps matching TRBD1 (5 bases). CDR3 size: 14 residues. Trimming removed 3 bases from V and 0 bases from J, with 9 bases in between. Germline assignment: CDR1 SGHRS and CDR2 YFSETQ.

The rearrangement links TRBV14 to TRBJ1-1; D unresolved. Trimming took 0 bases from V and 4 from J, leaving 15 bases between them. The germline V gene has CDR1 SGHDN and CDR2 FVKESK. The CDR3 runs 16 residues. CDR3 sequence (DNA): TGTGCCAGCAGCCAAGATATATCCTGGGGTTTCACTGAAGCTTTCTTT. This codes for CASSQDISWGFTEAFF.

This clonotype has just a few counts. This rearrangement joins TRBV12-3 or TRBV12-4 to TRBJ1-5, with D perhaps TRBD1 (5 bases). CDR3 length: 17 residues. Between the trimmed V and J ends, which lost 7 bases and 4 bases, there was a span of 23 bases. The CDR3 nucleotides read TGTGCCAGCAAAACCTCATTGACGGGACGGGGGAATCAGCCCCAGCATTTT. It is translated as CASKTSLTGRGNQPQHF.

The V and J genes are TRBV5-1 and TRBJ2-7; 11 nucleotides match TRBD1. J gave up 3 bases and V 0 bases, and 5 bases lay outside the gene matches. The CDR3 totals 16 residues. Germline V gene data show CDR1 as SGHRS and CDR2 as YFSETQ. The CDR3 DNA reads TGCGCCAGCAGCTTGGGTAGGGGACAGGGGGACTACGAGCAGTACTTC. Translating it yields CASSLGRGQGDYEQYF.